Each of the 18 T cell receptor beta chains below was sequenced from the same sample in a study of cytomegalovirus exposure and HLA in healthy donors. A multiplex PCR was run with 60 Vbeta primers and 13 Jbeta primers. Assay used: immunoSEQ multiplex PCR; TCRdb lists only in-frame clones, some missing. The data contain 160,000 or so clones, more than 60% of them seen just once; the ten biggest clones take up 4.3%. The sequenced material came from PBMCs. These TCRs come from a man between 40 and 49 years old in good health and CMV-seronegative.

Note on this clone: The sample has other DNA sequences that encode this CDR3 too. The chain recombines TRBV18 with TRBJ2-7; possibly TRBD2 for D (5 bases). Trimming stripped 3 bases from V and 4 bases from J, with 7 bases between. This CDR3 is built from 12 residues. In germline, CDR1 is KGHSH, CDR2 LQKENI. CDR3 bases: TGTGCCAGCTCACCGGGAGCGTACGAGCAGTACTTC. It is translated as CASSPGAYEQYF.

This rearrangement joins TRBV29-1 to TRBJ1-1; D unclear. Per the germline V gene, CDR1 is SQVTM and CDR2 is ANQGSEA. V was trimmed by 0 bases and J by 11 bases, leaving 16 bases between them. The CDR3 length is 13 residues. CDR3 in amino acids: CSVEDLGTPRAFF. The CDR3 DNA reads TGCAGCGTTGAAGATCTAGGAACCCCTCGGGCTTTCTTT.

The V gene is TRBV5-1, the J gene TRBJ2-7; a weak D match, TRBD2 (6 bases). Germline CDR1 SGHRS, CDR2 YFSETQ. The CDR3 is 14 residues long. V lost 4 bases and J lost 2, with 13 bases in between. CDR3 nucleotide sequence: TGCGCCAGCAGCCGAGGGACTTTGGCCTACGAGCAGTACTTC. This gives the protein CASSRGTLAYEQYF.

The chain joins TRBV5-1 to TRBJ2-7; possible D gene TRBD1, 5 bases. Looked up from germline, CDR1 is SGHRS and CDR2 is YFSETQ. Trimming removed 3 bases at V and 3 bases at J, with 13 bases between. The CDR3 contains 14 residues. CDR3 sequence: CASSSMGRGYEQYF. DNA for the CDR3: TGCGCCAGCAGCTCCATGGGAAGGGGCTACGAGCAGTACTTC.

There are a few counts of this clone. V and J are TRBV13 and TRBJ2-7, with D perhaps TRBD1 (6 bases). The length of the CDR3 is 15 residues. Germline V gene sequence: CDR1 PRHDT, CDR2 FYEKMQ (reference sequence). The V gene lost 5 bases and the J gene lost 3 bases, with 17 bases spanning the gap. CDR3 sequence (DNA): TGTGCCAGCAGCGTCGTCAATGACAGGAACTACGAGCAGTACTTC. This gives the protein CASSVVNDRNYEQYF.

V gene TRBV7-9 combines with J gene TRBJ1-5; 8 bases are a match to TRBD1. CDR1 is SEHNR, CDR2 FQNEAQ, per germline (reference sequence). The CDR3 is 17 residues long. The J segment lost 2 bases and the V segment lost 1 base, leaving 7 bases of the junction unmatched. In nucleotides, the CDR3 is TGTGCCAGCAGCTTAGGTGGGACAGGAAGGGGCAATCAGCCCCAGCATTTT. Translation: CASSLGGTGRGNQPQHF.

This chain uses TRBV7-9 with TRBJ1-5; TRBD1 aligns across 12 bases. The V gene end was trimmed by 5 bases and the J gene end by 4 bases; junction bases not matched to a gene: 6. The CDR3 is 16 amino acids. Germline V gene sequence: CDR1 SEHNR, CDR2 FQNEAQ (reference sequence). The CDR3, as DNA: TGTGCCAGCAGCAGCGGGACAGGGGGCCAAAATCAGCCCCAGCATTTT. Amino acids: CASSSGTGGQNQPQHF.

The CDR3 sequence is CASSMRDYGYTF. In DNA form, the CDR3 reads TGTGCCAGTAGTATGAGGGACTATGGCTACACCTTC. The chain couples TRBV19 to TRBJ1-2; D gene ambiguous. The ends were cut back, 3 bases at V and 3 bases at J, with 5 bases in the middle. The germline V gene encodes CDR1 LNHDA and CDR2 SQIVND (reference sequence). The CDR3 runs to 12 residues.

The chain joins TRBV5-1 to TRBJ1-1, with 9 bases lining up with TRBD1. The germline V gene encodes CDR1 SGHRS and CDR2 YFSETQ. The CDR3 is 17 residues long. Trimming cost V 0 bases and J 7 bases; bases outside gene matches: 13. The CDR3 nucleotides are TGCGCCAGCAGCTTGGGGGGGGACAGGGCTGATCGGGGTGAAGCTTTCTTT. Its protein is CASSLGGDRADRGEAFF.

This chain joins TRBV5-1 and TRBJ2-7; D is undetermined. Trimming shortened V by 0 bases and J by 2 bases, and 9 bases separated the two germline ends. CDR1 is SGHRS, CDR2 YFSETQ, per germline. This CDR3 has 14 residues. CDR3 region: CASSLAVYPYEQYF. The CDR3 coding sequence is TGCGCCAGCAGCTTGGCGGTTTATCCCTACGAGCAGTACTTC.

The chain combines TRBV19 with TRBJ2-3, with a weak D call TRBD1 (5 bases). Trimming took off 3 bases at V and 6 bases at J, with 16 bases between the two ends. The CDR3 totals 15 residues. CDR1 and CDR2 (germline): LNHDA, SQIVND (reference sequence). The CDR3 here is CASSISRAGSDTQYF. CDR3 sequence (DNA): TGTGCCAGTAGTATCTCCAGGGCAGGGTCGGATACGCAGTATTTT. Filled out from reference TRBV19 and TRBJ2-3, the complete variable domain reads DGGITQSPKYLFRKEGQNVTLSCEQNLNHDAMYWYRQDPGQGLRLIYYSQIVNDFQKGDIAEGYSVSREKKESFPLTVTSAQKNPTAFYLCASSISRAGSDTQYFGPGTRLTVL.

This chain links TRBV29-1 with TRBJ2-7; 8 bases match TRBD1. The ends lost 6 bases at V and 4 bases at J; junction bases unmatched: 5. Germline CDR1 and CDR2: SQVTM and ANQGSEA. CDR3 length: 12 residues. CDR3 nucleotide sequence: TGCAGCGTGGGACAGGTCGGATACGAGCAGTACTTC. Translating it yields CSVGQVGYEQYF.

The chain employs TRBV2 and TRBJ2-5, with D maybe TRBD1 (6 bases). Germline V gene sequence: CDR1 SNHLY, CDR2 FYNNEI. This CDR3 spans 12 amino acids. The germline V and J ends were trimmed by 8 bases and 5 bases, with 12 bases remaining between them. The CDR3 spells CASLPRGETQYF. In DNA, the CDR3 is TGTGCCAGCCTCCCGAGGGGGGAGACCCAGTACTTC.

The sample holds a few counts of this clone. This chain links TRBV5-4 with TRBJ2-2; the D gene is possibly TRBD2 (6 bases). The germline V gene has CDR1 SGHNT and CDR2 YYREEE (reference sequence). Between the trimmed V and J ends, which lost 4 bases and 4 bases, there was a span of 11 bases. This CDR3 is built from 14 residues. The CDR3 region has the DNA TGTGCCAGCAGCAGGGCGGGGCTCACCGGGGAGCTGTTTTTT. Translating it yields CASSRAGLTGELFF. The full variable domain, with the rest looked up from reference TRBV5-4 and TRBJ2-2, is ETGVTQSPTHLIKTRGQQVTLRCSSQSGHNTVSWYQQALGQGPQFIFQYYREEENGRGNFPPRFSGLQFPNYSSELNVNALELDDSALYLCASSRAGLTGELFFGEGSRLTVL.

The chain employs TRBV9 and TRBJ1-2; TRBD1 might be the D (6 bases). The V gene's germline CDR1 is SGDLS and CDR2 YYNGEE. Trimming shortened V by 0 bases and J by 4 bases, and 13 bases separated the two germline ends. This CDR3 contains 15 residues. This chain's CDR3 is CASSVGRGLTYGYTF. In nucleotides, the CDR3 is TGTGCCAGCAGCGTAGGCAGGGGACTAACCTATGGCTACACCTTC.

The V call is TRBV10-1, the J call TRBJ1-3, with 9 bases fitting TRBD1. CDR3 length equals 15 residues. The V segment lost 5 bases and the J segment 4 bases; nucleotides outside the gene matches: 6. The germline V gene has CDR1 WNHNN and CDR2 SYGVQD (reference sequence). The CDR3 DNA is TGCGCCAGCAGTCCCGGGACAGGGCGCGGAAACACCATATATTTT. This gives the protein CASSPGTGRGNTIYF.

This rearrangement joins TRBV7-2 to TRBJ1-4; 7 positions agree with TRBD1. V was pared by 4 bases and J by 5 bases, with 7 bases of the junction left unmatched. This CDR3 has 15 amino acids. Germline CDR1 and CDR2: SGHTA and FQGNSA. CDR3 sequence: CASSSGTAQNEKLFF. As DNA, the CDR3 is TGTGCCAGCAGCTCAGGGACAGCCCAAAATGAAAAACTGTTTTTT.

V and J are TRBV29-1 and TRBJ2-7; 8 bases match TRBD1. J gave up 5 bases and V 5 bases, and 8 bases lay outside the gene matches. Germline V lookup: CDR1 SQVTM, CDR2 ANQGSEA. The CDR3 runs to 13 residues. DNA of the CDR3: TGCAGCGTTAGAGGGCAGGGGGCCAACGAGCAGTACTTC. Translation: CSVRGQGANEQYF.